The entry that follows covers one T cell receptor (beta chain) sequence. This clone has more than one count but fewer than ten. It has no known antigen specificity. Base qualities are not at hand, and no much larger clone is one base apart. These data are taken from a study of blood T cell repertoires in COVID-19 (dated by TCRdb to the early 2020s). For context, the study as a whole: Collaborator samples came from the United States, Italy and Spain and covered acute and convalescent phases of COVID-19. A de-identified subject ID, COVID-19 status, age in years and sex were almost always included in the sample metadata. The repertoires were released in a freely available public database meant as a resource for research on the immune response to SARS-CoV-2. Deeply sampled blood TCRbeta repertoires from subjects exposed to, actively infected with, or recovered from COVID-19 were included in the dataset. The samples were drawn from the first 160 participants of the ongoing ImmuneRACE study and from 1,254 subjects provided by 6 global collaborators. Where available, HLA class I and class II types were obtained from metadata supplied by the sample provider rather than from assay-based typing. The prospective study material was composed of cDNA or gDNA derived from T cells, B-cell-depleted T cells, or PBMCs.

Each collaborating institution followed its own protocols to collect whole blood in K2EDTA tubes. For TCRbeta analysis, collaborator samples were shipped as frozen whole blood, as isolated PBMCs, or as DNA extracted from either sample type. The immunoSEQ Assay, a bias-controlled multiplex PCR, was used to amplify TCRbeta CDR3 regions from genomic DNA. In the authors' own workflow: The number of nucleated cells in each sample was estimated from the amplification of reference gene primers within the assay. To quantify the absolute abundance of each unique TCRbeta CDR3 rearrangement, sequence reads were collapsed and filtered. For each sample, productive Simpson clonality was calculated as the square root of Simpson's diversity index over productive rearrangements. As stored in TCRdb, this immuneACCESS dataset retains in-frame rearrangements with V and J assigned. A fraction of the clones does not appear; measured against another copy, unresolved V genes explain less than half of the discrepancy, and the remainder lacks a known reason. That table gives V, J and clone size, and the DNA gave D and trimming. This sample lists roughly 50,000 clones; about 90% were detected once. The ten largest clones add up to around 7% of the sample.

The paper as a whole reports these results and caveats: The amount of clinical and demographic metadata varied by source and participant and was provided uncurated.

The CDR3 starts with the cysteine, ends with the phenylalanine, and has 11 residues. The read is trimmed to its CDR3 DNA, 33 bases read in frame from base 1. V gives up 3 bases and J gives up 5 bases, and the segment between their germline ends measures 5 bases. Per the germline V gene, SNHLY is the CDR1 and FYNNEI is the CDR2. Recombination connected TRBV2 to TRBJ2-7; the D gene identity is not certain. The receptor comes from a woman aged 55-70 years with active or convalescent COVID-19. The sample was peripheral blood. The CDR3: CASSESDEQYF. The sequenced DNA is TGTGCCAGCAGTGAGTCGGACGAGCAGTACTTC.